Each of the 32 T cell receptor beta chains below was sequenced from the same sample in a study of T cell responses to AZD1222 COVID-19 vaccine. The data were produced by immunoSEQ multiplex PCR, yet TCRdb's version contains in-frame clones alone and is incomplete. The profile shows about 150,000 clones, approximately 90% of them singletons. The material sequenced was peripheral blood, taken on day 0 of AZD1222 vaccination. Receptors originate from an adult in good health.

The chain employs TRBV3-1 (or the pseudogene TRBV3-2) and TRBJ1-1; 9 bases are a match to TRBD1. The CDR3 length is 15 residues. V dropped 1 base and J dropped 0; count of bases not matched to a gene: 0. The V gene's germline CDR1 is LGHDT and CDR2 YNNKEL (reference sequence). As DNA, the CDR3 is TGTGCCAGCAGCCAAGGGACAGGGGTGAACACTGAAGCTTTCTTT. It is translated as CASSQGTGVNTEAFF.

The rearrangement joins TRBV5-1 to TRBJ2-3, with 8 bases matching TRBD2. The CDR3 consists of 15 residues. V was pared by 4 bases and J by 5 bases, with 9 bases of the junction left unmatched. Germline assignment: CDR1 SGHRS and CDR2 YFSETQ. The CDR3 sequence: CASSRAGDRIDTQYF. In DNA, the CDR3 is TGCGCCAGCAGCAGAGCGGGAGACCGAATAGATACGCAGTATTTT.

Only a few counts were recorded for this clone. This sequence joins TRBV7-3 and TRBJ2-1, with 9 bases aligning to TRBD2. Germline CDR1 SGHTA, CDR2 FQGTGA. The V and J ends lost 2 bases and 9 bases, in that order; junction bases with no gene match: 5. This CDR3 contains 14 residues. The chain's CDR3 is CASSLAGGYGEQFF. The CDR3, as DNA: TGTGCCAGCAGCTTAGCGGGAGGGTACGGTGAGCAGTTCTTC.

The chain recombines TRBV21-1 with TRBJ2-7; the D call in the table, TRBD2, was not verified against the DNA. TRBV21-1 is recorded as a pseudogene. This CDR3 contains 15 residues. DNA of the CDR3: TGTGCCAGCAGCAAAGCTTCACGGGACTCCTACGAGCAGTACTTC. As protein: CASSKASRDSYEQYF.

The chain employs TRBV2 and TRBJ1-1; possibly TRBD1 for D (6 bases). The length of the CDR3 is 13 residues. Trimming removed 6 bases from V and 1 base from J, with 9 bases in between. Germline CDR1 is SNHLY and CDR2 is FYNNEI. The CDR3 region is CASRTTGNTEAFF. The CDR3 DNA reads as TGTGCCAGCAGGACGACAGGGAACACTGAAGCTTTCTTT.

The rearrangement joins TRBV7-9 to TRBJ1-1; D is unclear. CDR1 SEHNR and CDR2 FQNEAQ come from the germline V gene (reference sequence). The length of the CDR3 is 14 residues. V dropped 1 base and J dropped 1 base, with 7 bases sitting between them. CDR3 sequence (DNA): TGTGCCAGCAGCTTAGGGCACCCGAACACTGAAGCTTTCTTT. Translating gives CASSLGHPNTEAFF.

J is TRBJ2-6 and V is TRBV7-9; D ambiguous. The CDR3 runs 16 residues. Trimming took off 5 bases at V and 0 bases at J, with 11 bases between the two ends. Germline V lookup: CDR1 SEHNR, CDR2 FQNEAQ (reference sequence). The CDR3 protein is CASSPNWSSGANVLTF. CDR3 coding DNA: TGTGCCAGCAGCCCGAACTGGTCCTCTGGGGCCAACGTCCTGACTTTC.

J is TRBJ2-7 and V is TRBV12-3 or TRBV12-4; no clear D. Trimming cost V 1 base and J 6 bases, with 7 bases left between them. The CDR3 sequence is 12 residues long. The CDR3 here is CASSLVGPEQYF. The CDR3 region has the DNA TGTGCCAGCAGTTTAGTCGGGCCCGAGCAGTACTTC.

The chain employs TRBV15 and TRBJ2-1; possibly TRBD2 for D (5 bases). CDR3 length: 15 amino acids. Germline-derived CDR1 and CDR2 are LNHNV and YYDKDF (reference sequence). The germline V and J ends were trimmed by 1 base and 9 bases, with 16 bases remaining between them. CDR3 DNA: TGTGCCACCAGCAGAGCGGGGAGAGAGAGGAGTGAGCAGTTCTTC. Amino acids: CATSRAGRERSEQFF. Based on the CDR3 plus reference TRBV15 and TRBJ2-1, the full variable domain is DAMVIQNPRYQVTQFGKPVTLSCSQTLNHNVMYWYQQKSSQAPKLLFHYYDKDFNNEADTPDNFQSRRPNTSFCFLDIRSPGLGDTAMYLCATSRAGRERSEQFFGPGTRLTVL.

The rearrangement uses TRBV4-1 and TRBJ1-1, with D perhaps TRBD1 (6 bases). The CDR3 has 17 residues. V lost 0 bases to trimming and J lost 0 bases, with 14 bases between them. Per the germline V gene, CDR1 is MGHRA and CDR2 is YSYEKL. The CDR3, as DNA: TGCGCCAGCAGCCAAGAGGTGACAGGTTTCATGAACACTGAAGCTTTCTTT. Translation: CASSQEVTGFMNTEAFF.

V usage is TRBV6-2 or TRBV6-3 and J usage is TRBJ1-5, with D hard to call. This CDR3 has 16 residues. Trimming took 4 bases from V and 0 from J, leaving 13 bases between them. The germline gives CDR1 MNHEY, CDR2 SVGEGT. CDR3 in amino acids: CASSSRAFGSNQPQHF. CDR3 sequence (DNA): TGTGCCAGCAGTTCCCGGGCCTTCGGTAGCAATCAGCCCCAGCATTTT.

The J gene is TRBJ2-3, the V gene TRBV28; possibly TRBD1 for D (5 bases). There are 15 residues in the CDR3. In germline, CDR1 is MDHEN, CDR2 SYDVKM. Trimming pared 1 base from V and 0 bases from J, leaving 8 bases between. Here the CDR3 DNA reads TGTGCCAGCAGTTTATATGGGGCCAGCACAGATACGCAGTATTTT. This translates into CASSLYGASTDTQYF.

J is TRBJ2-5 and V is TRBV27; 10 bases are shared with TRBD2. V gave up 5 bases and J gave up 5 bases; unmatched junction bases: 11. The CDR3 length is 16 residues. The V gene's germline CDR1 is MNHEY and CDR2 SMNVEV (reference sequence). The CDR3 coding sequence is TGTGCCAGCAGTCCTGGCAGCGGGAGGGCCGAGGAGACCCAGTACTTC. Amino acid sequence: CASSPGSGRAEETQYF.

This chain links TRBV27 with TRBJ2-7, with D unresolved. Trimming removed 4 bases at V and 2 bases at J, with 9 bases between. This CDR3 has 13 residues. CDR1 MNHEY and CDR2 SMNVEV come from the germline V gene (reference sequence). CDR3 nucleotides: TGTGCCAGCAGTTCCGTACCAACCTACGAGCAGTACTTC. It encodes CASSSVPTYEQYF.

This clone was found a few times. The V call is TRBV6-6, the J call TRBJ2-7, with D possibly called TRBD1 or TRBD2 (5 bases each). V lost 4 bases, J lost 2 bases, and 12 bases lay in between. Per germline, CDR1 MNHNY and CDR2 SVGAGI (reference sequence). This CDR3 is built from 14 residues. The CDR3 loop reads CASSSGPGTYEQYF. The CDR3 nucleotides are TGTGCCAGCAGTTCGGGACCGGGAACCTACGAGCAGTACTTC.

The chain is built from TRBV5-1 and TRBJ2-3; D may be TRBD1 (6 bases). Deletions cut 0 bases from V and 2 bases from J, with 13 bases between. The CDR3 has 16 residues. The germline gives CDR1 SGHRS, CDR2 YFSETQ. Here the CDR3 reads CASSLDTGTPTDTQYF. CDR3 coding DNA: TGCGCCAGCAGCTTGGACACCGGGACACCCACAGATACGCAGTATTTT. Supplemented by reference TRBV5-1 and TRBJ2-3, the full variable domain reads KAGVTQTPRYLIKTRGQQVTLSCSPISGHRSVSWYQQTPGQGLQFLFEYFSETQRNKGNFPGRFSGRQFSNSRSEMNVSTLELGDSALYLCASSLDTGTPTDTQYFGPGTRLTVL.

The genes are TRBV5-1 and TRBJ2-5; maybe TRBD2 (5 bases). Trimming left V 3 bases short and J 4 bases short, with 16 bases between. CDR1 and CDR2 (germline): SGHRS, YFSETQ. The CDR3 has 15 amino acids. In DNA form, the CDR3 reads TGCGCCAGCAGCTCCCCCCCGGAGGTCAGAGAGACCCAGTACTTC. As protein: CASSSPPEVRETQYF.

The chain combines TRBV29-1 with TRBJ1-4; 8 bases map to TRBD1. The CDR3 covers 14 residues. Germline assignment: CDR1 SQVTM and CDR2 ANQGSEA. J gave up 8 bases and V 6 bases, and 11 bases lay outside the gene matches. DNA for the CDR3: TGCAGCGTCGGTGGACAGGGAGGGGGCGAAAAACTGTTTTTT. Amino acid sequence: CSVGGQGGGEKLFF.

The J gene is TRBJ2-3, the V gene TRBV6-2 or TRBV6-3; 7 bases match TRBD2. CDR1 and CDR2 (germline): MNHEY, SVGEGT. The CDR3 runs 15 residues. With V trimmed by 6 bases and J by 5 bases, 11 bases remained unmatched. DNA of the CDR3: TGTGCCAGCAGCATTCAAAGCGGGAAGGTAGATACGCAGTATTTT. This sequence encodes CASSIQSGKVDTQYF.

The chain has TRBV21-1 and TRBJ2-5; TRBD1 is taken as the D call from the table, unchecked against the DNA. TRBV21-1 constitutes a pseudogene. The CDR3 totals 15 residues. The CDR3 region is CASTSRTIARETQYF. The CDR3 nucleotides read TGTGCCAGCACCTCCCGGACAATCGCAAGGGAGACCCAGTACTTC.

This clone was detected only once. CDR3 sequence: CASSYRQGGTDTQYF. The CDR3 DNA sequence: TGTGCCAGCAGCTACAGACAGGGGGGCACAGATACGCAGTATTTT. The chain recombines TRBV11-2 with TRBJ2-3; TRBD1 aligns across 9 bases. With 4 bases clipped from V and 1 base from J, the junction kept 3 bases outside the gene matches. CDR1 SGHAT and CDR2 FQNNGV come from the germline V gene. The CDR3 has 15 residues.

The rearrangement uses TRBV29-1 and TRBJ2-7; no clear D gene. Germline loops: CDR1 SQVTM, CDR2 ANQGSEA. The V gene lost 5 bases and the J gene lost 1 base, with 6 bases spanning the gap. The CDR3 has 11 residues. CDR3 in DNA: TGCAGCGTTCAAGGTTCCTACGAGCAGTACTTC. As protein: CSVQGSYEQYF.

The V call is TRBV5-6, the J call TRBJ2-2; D gene uncertain. The CDR3 contains 12 residues. Germline values: CDR1 SGHDT, CDR2 YYEEEE. V lost 1 base and J lost 4, with 2 bases in between. CDR3 DNA sequence: TGTGCCAGCAGCTTGACCACCGGGGAGCTGTTTTTT. Its protein is CASSLTTGELFF.

The V call is TRBV19, the J call TRBJ2-4; the match to TRBD2 covers 9 bases. V was clipped by 3 bases and J by 12 bases; unmatched bases: 9. The CDR3 has 14 residues. The germline CDR1 and CDR2 sequences are LNHDA and SQIVND (reference sequence). The CDR3 nucleotides read TGTGCCAGTAGTATTGGTGTTAGCGGGAGCGATCAGTACTTC. Its protein is CASSIGVSGSDQYF.

This chain connects TRBV28 to TRBJ1-5; no clear D gene. Looked up from germline, CDR1 is MDHEN and CDR2 is SYDVKM. This CDR3 has 11 residues. Deletions cut 3 bases from V and 5 bases from J, with 2 bases between. CDR3 protein: CASSFDQPQHF. As DNA, the CDR3 is TGTGCCAGCAGTTTCGATCAGCCCCAGCATTTT.

The rearrangement joins TRBV11-3 to TRBJ1-2; maybe TRBD1 (5 bases). The length of the CDR3 is 15 residues. Germline values: CDR1 SGHNT, CDR2 YENEEA. V lost 8 bases, J lost 1 base, and 17 bases lay in between. The CDR3 region is CASSPGVWGNYGYTF. CDR3 nucleotide sequence: TGTGCCAGCTCACCGGGGGTGTGGGGTAACTATGGCTACACCTTC.

This rearrangement joins TRBV24-1 to TRBJ2-7, with D perhaps assigned TRBD1 or TRBD2 (5 bases each). V shed 7 bases and J shed 0 bases, with 9 bases lying between them. The CDR3 sequence is 13 residues long. CDR1 is KGHDR and CDR2 is SFDVKD in the germline V gene. The CDR3 reads CATRGDVSYEQYF. In DNA, the CDR3 is TGTGCCACCAGGGGGGACGTCTCCTACGAGCAGTACTTC.

The chain recombines TRBV24-1 with TRBJ2-2; 9 nucleotides align to TRBD2. The J segment lost 0 bases and the V segment lost 3 bases, leaving 1 base of the junction unmatched. Germline V CDR1 and CDR2: KGHDR, SFDVKD. This CDR3 is built from 16 residues. The CDR3 DNA follows: TGTGCCACCAGTGATGCTAGCGGGGCGAACACCGGGGAGCTGTTTTTT. Its protein is CATSDASGANTGELFF.

This chain uses TRBV24-1 with TRBJ2-1; possible D gene TRBD1, 6 bases. Trimming pared 4 bases from V and 10 bases from J, leaving 16 bases between. Per the germline V gene, CDR1 is KGHDR and CDR2 is SFDVKD. This CDR3 has 14 amino acids. The CDR3 bases are TGTGCCACCAGTGACCAGGGGTGGTCCACGGAGCAGTTCTTC. This sequence encodes CATSDQGWSTEQFF.

A single count supports this clone. The rearrangement links TRBV7-2 to TRBJ2-3; TRBD1 matches 7 bases. Trimming took 3 bases from V and 1 from J; bases not matched to a gene: 4. CDR1 is SGHTA, CDR2 FQGNSA, per germline. This CDR3 has 15 amino acids. CDR3 sequence reads: CASSFTGTGTDTQYF. CDR3 in DNA: TGTGCCAGCAGCTTTACTGGGACAGGCACAGATACGCAGTATTTT.

CDR3 protein: CASSLQGQLYEQYF. In nucleotides, the CDR3 is TGTGCCAGCAGCCTCCAAGGACAGTTGTACGAGCAGTACTTC. The chain links TRBV3-1 (or the pseudogene TRBV3-2) to TRBJ2-7; a possible D gene is TRBD1 (6 bases). The CDR3 runs 14 residues. Germline CDR1 and CDR2: LGHDT and YNNKEL (reference sequence). V was trimmed by 4 bases and J by 4 bases, leaving 14 bases between them.

CDR3 amino acids: CASSDRGADSYTF. Written as DNA, the CDR3 is TGTGCCAGCAGTGACCGAGGGGCGGATAGCTACACCTTC. This rearrangement joins TRBV27 to TRBJ1-2; a possible D gene is TRBD1 (5 bases). This CDR3 is built from 13 residues. Germline loops: CDR1 MNHEY, CDR2 SMNVEV (reference sequence). V shed 5 bases and J shed 9 bases, with 16 bases lying between them.